This T cell receptor (beta chain) came from a study of CD8 T cells in Susac syndrome. The germline CDR1 and CDR2 sequences are LNHDA and SQIVND (reference sequence). This CDR3 has 12 amino acids. V was pared by 6 bases and J by 1 base, with 7 bases between. RNA, at about 0.45 to 1 ug, was reverse transcribed with random hexamers. Via MiXCR, TCRdb re-called the immunoSEQ multiplex PCR reads, giving one row per CDR3 protein. The repertoire holds some 150,000 distinct CDR3 sequences, 94% seen once, with more than 0.065% in the top ten. The sequence was collected from a human donor in good health. What was sequenced was CD4+ T cells from PBMCs. The V gene is TRBV19, the J gene TRBJ2-7, with no clear D. The DNA of the CDR3 is TGTGCCAGTAGCTTAAAATCCTACGAGCAGTACTTC. Amino acids: CASSLKSYEQYF. The entire variable domain, with the rest obtained from reference TRBV19 and TRBJ2-7, is as follows: DGGITQSPKYLFRKEGQNVTLSCEQNLNHDAMYWYRQDPGQGLRLIYYSQIVNDFQKGDIAEGYSVSREKKESFPLTVTSAQKNPTAFYLCASSLKSYEQYFGPGTRLTVT.